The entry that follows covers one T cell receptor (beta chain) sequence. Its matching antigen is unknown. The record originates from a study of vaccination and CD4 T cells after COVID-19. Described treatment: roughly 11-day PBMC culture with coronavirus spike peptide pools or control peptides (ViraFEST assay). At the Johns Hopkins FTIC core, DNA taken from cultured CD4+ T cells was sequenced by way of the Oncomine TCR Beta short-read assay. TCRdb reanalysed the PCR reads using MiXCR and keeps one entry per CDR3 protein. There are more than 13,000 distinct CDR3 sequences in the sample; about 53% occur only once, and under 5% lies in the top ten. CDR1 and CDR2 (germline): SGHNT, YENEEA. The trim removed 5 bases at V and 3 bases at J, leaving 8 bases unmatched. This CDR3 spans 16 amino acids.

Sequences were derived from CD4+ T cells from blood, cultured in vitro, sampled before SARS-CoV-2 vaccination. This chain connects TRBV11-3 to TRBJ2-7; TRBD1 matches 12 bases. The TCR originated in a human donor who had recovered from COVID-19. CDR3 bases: TGTGCCAGCAGCATCGACGGGACAGGGGGCATCTACGAGCAGTACTTC. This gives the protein CASSIDGTGGIYEQYF.